This T cell receptor beta chain appears in the sequencing data of a study of shared clonotypes between healthy human individuals. Findings of the study overall: Clonotype sharing among donors was thought likely to change with sequencing depth.

Germline V lookup: CDR1 SGHRS, CDR2 YFSETQ. The CDR3 consists of 17 residues. V was pared by 1 base and J by 6 bases, with 20 bases between. This clone was detected a few times. The antigen is undetermined. When replicate PCRs were run on sorted subsets, they used around 200 ng DNA, tens of thousands of T cell genomes. The table came from immunoSEQ multiplex PCR; TCRdb's copy has only in-frame clones and leaves some out. The sample has about a million clones, roughly 77% seen once. This TCR was recovered from a man aged 18-30 years in good health. Some clones in this sample may be carry-over from other donors' samples. The sequenced sample consisted of memory CD4+ T cells from PBMCs. Regarding subset: CD45RA-negative fraction. V gene TRBV5-1 combines with J gene TRBJ1-5, with unresolved D. This CDR3 is CASSLPGRKGRFQPQHF. Written as DNA, the CDR3 is TGCGCCAGCAGCTTGCCCGGGAGAAAGGGTAGGTTTCAGCCCCAGCATTTT.